This passage covers 21 T cell receptor beta chains from one sample sequenced in a study of OX40 agonist ivuxolimab in advanced cancers. Assay used: immunoSEQ multiplex PCR; TCRdb lists only in-frame clones, some missing. The sample has more than 80,000 clones, 85% to 95% seen once. The sequencing here drew on CD4+ or CD8+ T cells sorted from blood, taken in a trial of the OX40 agonist ivuxolimab. These receptors originate from an adult with an advanced solid tumor such as melanoma, head and neck, liver or kidney cancer.

This chain connects TRBV6-5 to TRBJ1-2, with unresolved D. The length of the CDR3 is 14 residues. Germline lookup yields CDR1 MNHEY and CDR2 SVGAGI. V was shortened by 4 bases and J by 8 bases, with 17 bases between the two germline ends. The CDR3 reads CASSSIDPGLGYTF. DNA of the CDR3: TGTGCCAGCAGTTCAATAGATCCAGGATTGGGCTACACCTTC.

The chain employs TRBV29-1 and TRBJ2-1, with 12 positions matching TRBD1. CDR3 length equals 14 residues. J lost 8 bases, V lost 7 bases, and 9 bases had no gene match. Germline V gene data show CDR1 as SQVTM and CDR2 as ANQGSEA. CDR3 in amino acids: CSAGRGQGAYEQFF. In nucleotides, the CDR3 is TGCAGCGCCGGAAGGGGACAGGGGGCCTATGAGCAGTTCTTC.

V and J are TRBV29-1 and TRBJ2-3; 9 bases match TRBD2. The CDR3 extends over 14 amino acids. The germline V gene has CDR1 SQVTM and CDR2 ANQGSEA. V shed 4 bases, J shed 2 bases, and the junction held 4 bases outside the gene matches. The CDR3 bases are TGCAGCGTTGGCACTAGCGGGTTCACAGATACGCAGTATTTT. Its protein is CSVGTSGFTDTQYF.

The V gene is TRBV28, the J gene TRBJ1-2; no definite D call. With 5 bases removed from V and 3 bases from J, the gap between germline ends came to 7 bases. The CDR3 contains 12 residues. The germline V gene has CDR1 MDHEN and CDR2 SYDVKM. For the CDR3, the DNA is TGTGCCAGCAGTCTCGTTTACTATGGCTACACCTTC. Residues: CASSLVYYGYTF.

This clone was found once. The chain uses TRBV19 and TRBJ2-7; a weak D match, TRBD1 (5 bases). With 5 bases removed from V and 4 bases from J, the gap between germline ends came to 15 bases. The CDR3 has 14 residues. Looked up from germline, CDR1 is LNHDA and CDR2 is SQIVND (reference sequence). DNA of the CDR3: TGTGCCAGTAGTTCTCTGGACACTCCTTACGAGCAGTACGTC. Its translation is CASSSLDTPYEQYV.

The rearrangement links TRBV6-5 to TRBJ1-1; 12 bases line up with TRBD1. The CDR3 contains 14 residues. In germline, CDR1 is MNHEY, CDR2 SVGAGI. J lost 10 bases, V lost 8 bases, and 11 bases had no gene match. The CDR3 DNA reads TGTGCCAGCTGGGGACAGGGGGCGATTAGGGGAGCTTTCTTT. This codes for CASWGQGAIRGAFF.

The CDR3 region is CASSLGEVSNQPQHF. CDR3 nucleotides: TGCGCCAGCAGCTTGGGGGAGGTCAGCAATCAGCCCCAGCATTTT. The genes are TRBV5-1 and TRBJ1-5; D not certain. Trimming took 0 bases from V and 1 from J, leaving 8 bases between them. Looked up from germline, CDR1 is SGHRS and CDR2 is YFSETQ. CDR3 length: 15 residues.

V and J are TRBV4-2 and TRBJ2-1; D not resolved. Germline CDR1 LGHNA, CDR2 YNFKEQ. Trimming left V 0 bases short and J 3 bases short, with 3 bases between. CDR3 size: 13 residues. CDR3 amino acids: CASSQDYYNEQFF. CDR3 DNA: TGTGCCAGCAGCCAAGATTACTACAATGAGCAGTTCTTC.

V usage is TRBV25-1 and J usage is TRBJ2-3, with 13 nucleotides matching TRBD2. From germline, CDR1 is MGHDK and CDR2 SYGVNS. V gave up 3 bases and J gave up 4 bases; unmatched junction bases: 4. CDR3 length: 16 amino acids. The CDR3 DNA reads as TGTGCCAGCAGTGACCCGGGACTAGCGGGGTCAGATACGCAGTATTTT. Protein sequence: CASSDPGLAGSDTQYF. The entire variable domain, with the rest obtained from reference TRBV25-1 and TRBJ2-3, is as follows: EADIYQTPRYLVIGTGKKITLECSQTMGHDKMYWYQQDPGMELHLIHYSYGVNSTEKGDLSSESTVSRIRTEHFPLTLESARPSHTSQYLCASSDPGLAGSDTQYFGPGTRLTVL.

The chain combines TRBV6-5 with TRBJ2-1; D gene unclear. This CDR3 has 15 residues. Germline V gene lookup returns CDR1 MNHEY and CDR2 SVGAGI. Trimming took off 0 bases at V and 6 bases at J, with 12 bases between the two ends. The CDR3 spells CASSYSTSVPNEQFF. In nucleotides, the CDR3 is TGTGCCAGCAGTTACTCAACTTCAGTCCCCAATGAGCAGTTCTTC.

A word on this clone: The germline gene is not matched at one end of the junction; a read error may be the cause. The chain recombines TRBV7-7 with TRBJ2-1, with D possibly being TRBD2 (5 bases). CDR3 size: 14 residues. Germline V gives CDR1 SSHAT, CDR2 FNYEAQ (reference sequence). This chain's CDR3 is CASSLVRGPYEQFF. The CDR3 DNA reads TGTGCTAGCAGCTTAGTTCGCGGGCCATATGAGCAGTTCTTC.

This clone was counted once. This sequence joins TRBV4-3 and TRBJ1-2, with 8 bases lining up with TRBD1. Germline CDR1 is LGHNA and CDR2 is YSLEER. Trimming removed 5 bases from V and 2 bases from J; junction bases left unmatched: 4. The CDR3 totals 14 residues. The CDR3 region is CASSSRQGNYGYTF. DNA of the CDR3: TGCGCCAGCAGCTCAAGACAGGGGAACTATGGCTACACCTTC.

The chain is built from TRBV30 and TRBJ1-5; possibly TRBD1 for D (5 bases). Germline CDR1 GTSNPN, CDR2 SVGIG (reference sequence). Trimming cost V 0 bases and J 6 bases, with 15 bases left between them. This CDR3 comprises 15 residues. CDR3 sequence: CAWSVSQGALQPQHF. The CDR3 region has the DNA TGTGCCTGGAGTGTCAGCCAGGGTGCCCTTCAGCCCCAGCATTTT.

The chain couples TRBV29-1 to TRBJ2-7; D is uncertain. The CDR3 length is 12 residues. CDR1 is SQVTM, CDR2 ANQGSEA, per germline. V shed 5 bases and J shed 5 bases, with 13 bases lying between them. Here the CDR3 reads CSVSLGPHEQYV. CDR3 DNA: TGCAGCGTTTCTTTGGGCCCCCACGAGCAGTACGTC.

This rearrangement joins TRBV9 to TRBJ2-1; 11 nucleotides line up with TRBD2. J gave up 9 bases and V 1 base, and 6 bases lay outside the gene matches. Germline V gives CDR1 SGDLS, CDR2 YYNGEE. This CDR3 contains 15 residues. The CDR3 sequence is CASSVFSGGAGEQFF. The CDR3 region has the DNA TGTGCCAGCAGCGTATTTAGCGGGGGGGCTGGTGAGCAGTTCTTC.

This chain links TRBV11-3 with TRBJ2-5; D is undetermined. The CDR3 runs to 12 residues. Germline CDR1 and CDR2: SGHNT and YENEEA. Trimming shortened V by 8 bases and J by 6 bases, and 13 bases separated the two germline ends. The CDR3, as DNA: TGTGCCAGCCAAGCTTACCACAAGACCCAGTACTTC. Encoded protein: CASQAYHKTQYF.

The J gene is TRBJ1-2, the V gene TRBV28; D is undetermined. This CDR3 is 13 amino acids long. V was pared by 8 bases and J by 4 bases, with 14 bases between. Germline V lookup: CDR1 MDHEN, CDR2 SYDVKM. This CDR3 reads CASRKGLSYGYTF. As DNA, the CDR3 is TGTGCCAGCCGGAAGGGTTTGAGCTATGGCTACACCTTC.

This chain uses TRBV4-3 with TRBJ2-1, with 11 bases matching TRBD2. CDR1 and CDR2 (germline): LGHNA, YSLEER. The CDR3 sequence is 16 residues long. V gave up 1 base and J gave up 7 bases; unmatched junction bases: 6. CDR3 sequence: CASSQAPTSGKNEQFF. The CDR3 bases are TGCGCCAGCAGCCAAGCTCCGACTAGCGGGAAAAATGAGCAGTTCTTC.

This clone appeared once. J is TRBJ2-3 and V is TRBV10-3; 7 bases are shared with TRBD1. Germline loops: CDR1 ENHRY, CDR2 SYGVKD. This CDR3 region has 17 residues. Trimming at V came to 4 bases and at J to 3 bases, leaving 13 bases not matched to a gene. CDR3 in amino acids: CAISGNLGGYGTDTQYF. Written as DNA, the CDR3 is TGTGCCATCAGTGGTAACCTAGGGGGCTATGGGACAGATACGCAGTATTTT.

J is TRBJ1-6 and V is TRBV6-5, with D hard to call. V was cut by 5 bases and J by 10 bases, with 18 bases left in between. The CDR3 length is 15 residues. The germline V gene has CDR1 MNHEY and CDR2 SVGAGI. CDR3 sequence (DNA): TGTGCCAGCAGTATAAAAGGGCTCGCGGGGTCACCCCTCCACTTT. This translates into CASSIKGLAGSPLHF.

This clone was recorded only once. V gene TRBV5-1 combines with J gene TRBJ1-2, with 11 bases that match TRBD1. Germline loops: CDR1 SGHRS, CDR2 YFSETQ. J was trimmed by 4 bases and V by 0 bases; bases with no gene match: 2. The CDR3 is 15 amino acids. The CDR3 DNA reads as TGCGCCAGCAGCTTGGCCGGGACAGGGGGCTATGGCTACACCTTC. It specifies CASSLAGTGGYGYTF.